The sequence of this T cell receptor (beta chain) was determined in a study of blood T cell repertoires in COVID-19. Profiling relied on immunoSEQ multiplex PCR, and the TCRdb table lists in-frame clones only, not all of them. The sample contains around 250,000 clones, 86% of which appear only once. The CDR3 contains 14 residues. The germline gives CDR1 MRHNA, CDR2 SNTAGT. Between the trimmed V and J ends, which lost 4 bases and 5 bases, there was a span of 13 bases. This receptor was taken from a man aged 30-40 years who had recovered from COVID-19. Material: peripheral blood. The genes are TRBV6-4 and TRBJ2-3, with TRBD1 as a possible D gene (6 bases). CDR3 DNA: TGTGCCAGCAGTGTAGGCCAGGGGATAGATACGCAGTATTTT. Its translation: CASSVGQGIDTQYF.